This T cell receptor beta chain originates from a study of cytomegalovirus exposure and HLA in healthy donors. Primers: 60 Vbeta forward and 13 Jbeta reverse. The assay was immunoSEQ multiplex PCR, and TCRdb's table has in-frame clones only and misses some. There are tens of thousands of clones in the sample; around 84% occur only once, and nearly 6% lies in the top ten. This CDR3 contains 14 residues. V lost 2 bases and J lost 5; bases outside the gene matches: 5. Germline CDR1 is SNHLY and CDR2 is FYNNEI. The sequence was collected from a male donor in good health and CMV-seronegative. The chain recombines TRBV2 with TRBJ1-2; 7 bases are shared with TRBD1. The sequenced sample was PBMCs. In nucleotides, the CDR3 is TGTGCCAGCAGTGAAATAGGGACAGATTATGGCTACACCTTC. Protein sequence: CASSEIGTDYGYTF.